This TCR beta chain was recovered during a study of cytotoxic CD8 clonotypes in ibrutinib-treated CLL. As for this clone: Antigen specificity is unknown.

Germline values: CDR1 MDHEN, CDR2 SYDVKM. V was clipped by 6 bases and J by 5 bases; unmatched bases: 8. CDR3 length: 14 amino acids. The study's findings and limits: There were few public clonotypes, and on treatment they contracted or stayed stable.

Sequencing was performed with immunoSEQ multiplex PCR; in TCRdb, only in-frame clones are kept and a portion is missing. The table lists approximately 130,000 clones, around 84% of them singletons. The V gene is TRBV28, the J gene TRBJ1-2; 8 bases align to TRBD1. This specimen was PBMCs, taken after 24 months of ibrutinib treatment. This TCR was sampled from a human donor with chronic lymphocytic leukemia. The CDR3 spells CASRGDRLLYGYTF. CDR3 nucleotides: TGTGCCAGCAGGGGGGACAGGCTTCTTTATGGCTACACCTTC.